This T cell receptor beta chain was identified during a study of response to subunit inactivated influenza vaccine. A word on this clonotype: Antigen specificity is unknown.

TCRdb reanalysed the RT-PCR reads using MiXCR and keeps one entry per CDR3 protein. The sample has 450,000 to 600,000 distinct CDR3 sequences, about 15% seen once. Broader study findings: It was the authors' suggestion that each seasonal influenza vaccination recruits few new T cells.

The CDR3 sequence is 12 residues long. The V end was cut by 6 bases, the J end by 7 bases, with 13 bases between. CDR1 MNHNS and CDR2 SASEGT come from the germline V gene. Sequences were derived from CD4+ T cells sorted from PBMCs, sampled around 25 months after vaccination. The chain links TRBV6-1 to TRBJ2-7, with TRBD1 as a possible D gene (6 bases). This TCR was sampled from a man between 50 and 69 years old who received an inactivated influenza vaccine. The CDR3: CASRPGQIEQYF. The DNA of the CDR3 is TGTGCCAGCAGGCCGGGACAAATTGAGCAGTACTTC.